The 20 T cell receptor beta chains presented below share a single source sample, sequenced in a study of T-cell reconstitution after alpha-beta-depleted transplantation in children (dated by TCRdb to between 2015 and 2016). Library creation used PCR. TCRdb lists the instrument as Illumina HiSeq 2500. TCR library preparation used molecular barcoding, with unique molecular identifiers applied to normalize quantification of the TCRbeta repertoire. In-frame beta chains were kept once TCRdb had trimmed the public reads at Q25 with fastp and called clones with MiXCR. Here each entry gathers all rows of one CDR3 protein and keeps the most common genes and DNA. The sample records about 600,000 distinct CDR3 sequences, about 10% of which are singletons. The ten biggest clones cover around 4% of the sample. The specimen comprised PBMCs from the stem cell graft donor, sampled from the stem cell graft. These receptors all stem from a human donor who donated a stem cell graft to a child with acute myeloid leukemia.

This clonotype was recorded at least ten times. The CDR3 sequence is CAQPGLVSNEQFF. The CDR3 DNA is TGTGCCCAACCGGGACTAGTCTCAAATGAGCAGTTCTTC. The chain couples TRBV30 to TRBJ2-1, with 8 nucleotides matching TRBD2. The germline CDR1 and CDR2 sequences are GTSNPN and SVGIG (reference sequence). J was trimmed by 7 bases and V by 8 bases; bases with no gene match: 10. The CDR3 has 13 residues.

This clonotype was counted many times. The CDR3: CSVGGQTNSYEQYF. CDR3 nucleotide sequence: TGCAGCGTTGGGGGACAGACCAATTCCTACGAGCAGTACTTC. V gene TRBV29-1 combines with J gene TRBJ2-7; TRBD1 matches 7 bases. The germline CDR1 and CDR2 sequences are SQVTM and ANQGSEA. The ends lost 4 bases at V and 1 base at J; junction bases unmatched: 7. This CDR3 spans 14 amino acids.

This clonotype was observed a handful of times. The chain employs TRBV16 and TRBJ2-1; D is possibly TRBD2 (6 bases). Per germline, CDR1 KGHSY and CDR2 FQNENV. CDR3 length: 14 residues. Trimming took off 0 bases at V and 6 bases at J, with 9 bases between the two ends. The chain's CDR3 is CASSQSGGPNEQFF. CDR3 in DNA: TGTGCCAGCAGCCAATCTGGAGGGCCCAATGAGCAGTTCTTC.

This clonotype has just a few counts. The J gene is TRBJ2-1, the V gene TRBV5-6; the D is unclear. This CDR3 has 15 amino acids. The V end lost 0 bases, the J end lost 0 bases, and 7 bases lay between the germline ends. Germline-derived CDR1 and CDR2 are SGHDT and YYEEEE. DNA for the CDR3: TGTGCCAGCAGCTTGGGACTGTTCTCCTACAATGAGCAGTTCTTC. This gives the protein CASSLGLFSYNEQFF. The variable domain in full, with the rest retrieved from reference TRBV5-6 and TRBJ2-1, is DAGVTQSPTHLIKTRGQQVTLRCSPKSGHDTVSWYQQALGQGPQFIFQYYEEEERQRGNFPDRFSGHQFPNYSSELNVNALLLGDSALYLCASSLGLFSYNEQFFGPGTRLTVL.

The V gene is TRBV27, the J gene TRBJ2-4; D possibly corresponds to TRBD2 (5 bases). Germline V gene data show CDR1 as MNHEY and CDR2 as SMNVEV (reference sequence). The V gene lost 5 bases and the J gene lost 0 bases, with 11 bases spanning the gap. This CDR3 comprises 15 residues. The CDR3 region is CASSPGLLAKNIQYF. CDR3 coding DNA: TGTGCCAGCAGTCCTGGACTTTTAGCCAAAAACATTCAGTACTTC.

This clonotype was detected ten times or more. The CDR3 reads CSATQGQGRSPLHF. The CDR3 DNA follows: TGCAGTGCTACCCAGGGACAGGGGAGGTCACCCCTCCACTTT. The chain employs TRBV20-1 and TRBJ1-6; 10 bases map to TRBD1. Per germline, CDR1 DFQATT and CDR2 SNEGSKA (reference sequence). With 4 bases clipped from V and 10 bases from J, the junction kept 7 bases outside the gene matches. CDR3 length: 14 amino acids.

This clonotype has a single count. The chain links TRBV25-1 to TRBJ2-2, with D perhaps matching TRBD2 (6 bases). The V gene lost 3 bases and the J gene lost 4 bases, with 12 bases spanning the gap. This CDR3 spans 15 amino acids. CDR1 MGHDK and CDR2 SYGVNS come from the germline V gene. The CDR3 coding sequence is TGTGCCAGCAGTGACCGGAGGGGACCCACCGGGGAGCTGTTTTTT. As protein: CASSDRRGPTGELFF.

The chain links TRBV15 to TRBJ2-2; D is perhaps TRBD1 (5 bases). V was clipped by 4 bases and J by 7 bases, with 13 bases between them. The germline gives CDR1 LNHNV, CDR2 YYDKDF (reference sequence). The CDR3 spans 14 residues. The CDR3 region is CATSKGRVGGELFF. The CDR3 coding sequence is TGTGCCACCAGCAAGGGCAGGGTGGGCGGGGAGCTGTTTTTT.

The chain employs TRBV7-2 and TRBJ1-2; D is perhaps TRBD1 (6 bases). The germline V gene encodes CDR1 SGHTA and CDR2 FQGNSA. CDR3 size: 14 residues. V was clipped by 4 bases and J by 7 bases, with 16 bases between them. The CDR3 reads CASSSPSGAAGYTF. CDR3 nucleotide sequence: TGTGCCAGCAGCTCCCCCTCAGGGGCGGCTGGCTACACCTTC.

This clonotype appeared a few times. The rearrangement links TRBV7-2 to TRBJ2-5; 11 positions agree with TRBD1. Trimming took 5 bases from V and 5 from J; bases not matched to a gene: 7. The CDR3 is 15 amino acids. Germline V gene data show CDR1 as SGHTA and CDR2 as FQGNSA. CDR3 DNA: TGTGCCAGCAGCCGCCGGACAGGGGGCGGGGAGACCCAGTACTTC. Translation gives CASSRRTGGGETQYF.

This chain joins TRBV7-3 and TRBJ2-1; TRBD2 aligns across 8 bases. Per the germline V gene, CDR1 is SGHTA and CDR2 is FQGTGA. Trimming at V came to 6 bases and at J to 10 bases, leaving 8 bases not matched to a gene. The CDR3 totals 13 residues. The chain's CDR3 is CASSIGSGAEQFF. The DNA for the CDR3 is TGTGCCAGCAGTATCGGTAGCGGGGCCGAGCAGTTCTTC.

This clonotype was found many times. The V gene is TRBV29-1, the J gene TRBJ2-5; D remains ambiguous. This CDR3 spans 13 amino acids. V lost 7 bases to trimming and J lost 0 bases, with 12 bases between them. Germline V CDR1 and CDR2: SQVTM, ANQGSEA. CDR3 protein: CSASRQYQETQYF. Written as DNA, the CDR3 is TGCAGCGCATCCCGGCAGTACCAAGAGACCCAGTACTTC.

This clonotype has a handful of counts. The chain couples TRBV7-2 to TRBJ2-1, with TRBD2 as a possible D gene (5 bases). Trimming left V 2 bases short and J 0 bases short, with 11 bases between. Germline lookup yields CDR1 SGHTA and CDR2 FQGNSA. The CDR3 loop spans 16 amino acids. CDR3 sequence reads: CASSLRRDSSYNEQFF. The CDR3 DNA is TGTGCCAGCAGCTTACGTCGGGATAGCTCCTACAATGAGCAGTTCTTC.

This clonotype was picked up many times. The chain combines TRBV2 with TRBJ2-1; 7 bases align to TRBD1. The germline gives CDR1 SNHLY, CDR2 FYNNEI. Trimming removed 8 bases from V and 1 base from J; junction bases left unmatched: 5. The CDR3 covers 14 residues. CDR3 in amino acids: CASDRDRSYNEQFF. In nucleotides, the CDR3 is TGTGCCAGCGACCGGGACAGATCCTACAATGAGCAGTTCTTC.

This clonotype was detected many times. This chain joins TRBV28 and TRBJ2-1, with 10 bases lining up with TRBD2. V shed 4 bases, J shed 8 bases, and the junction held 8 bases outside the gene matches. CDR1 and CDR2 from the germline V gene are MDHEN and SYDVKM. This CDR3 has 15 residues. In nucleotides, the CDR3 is TGTGCCAGCAGTTACCCGGGACTAGCGACCGATGAGCAGTTCTTC. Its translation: CASSYPGLATDEQFF.

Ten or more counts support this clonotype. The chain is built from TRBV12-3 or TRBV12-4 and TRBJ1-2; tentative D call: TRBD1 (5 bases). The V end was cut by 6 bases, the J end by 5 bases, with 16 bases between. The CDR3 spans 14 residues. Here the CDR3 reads CASSLSGTAYGYTF. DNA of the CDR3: TGTGCCAGCAGCTTATCCGGGACGGCATATGGCTACACCTTC.

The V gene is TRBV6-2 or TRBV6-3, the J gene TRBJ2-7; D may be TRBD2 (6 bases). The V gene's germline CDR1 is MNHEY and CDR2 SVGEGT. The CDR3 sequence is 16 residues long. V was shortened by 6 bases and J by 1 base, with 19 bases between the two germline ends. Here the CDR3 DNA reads TGTGCCAGCAGGAGGGATCTAGCGATGACATCCTACGAGCAGTACTTC. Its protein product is CASRRDLAMTSYEQYF.

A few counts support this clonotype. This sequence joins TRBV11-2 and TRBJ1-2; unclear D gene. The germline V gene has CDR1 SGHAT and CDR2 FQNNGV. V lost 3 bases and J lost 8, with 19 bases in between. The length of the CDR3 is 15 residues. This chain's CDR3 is CASSLGAPGVGGYTF. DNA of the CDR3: TGTGCCAGCAGCTTGGGCGCCCCAGGAGTGGGGGGCTACACCTTC. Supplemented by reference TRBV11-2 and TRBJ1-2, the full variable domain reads EAGVAQSPRYKIIEKRQSVAFWCNPISGHATLYWYQQILGQGPKLLIQFQNNGVVDDSQLPKDRFSAERLKGVDSTLKIQPAKLEDSAVYLCASSLGAPGVGGYTFGSGTRLTVV.

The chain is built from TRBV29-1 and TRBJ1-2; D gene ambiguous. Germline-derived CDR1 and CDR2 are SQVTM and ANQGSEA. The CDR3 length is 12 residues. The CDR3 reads CATLAGAYGYTF. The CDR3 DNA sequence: TGCGCGACCTTGGCAGGAGCCTATGGCTACACCTTC.

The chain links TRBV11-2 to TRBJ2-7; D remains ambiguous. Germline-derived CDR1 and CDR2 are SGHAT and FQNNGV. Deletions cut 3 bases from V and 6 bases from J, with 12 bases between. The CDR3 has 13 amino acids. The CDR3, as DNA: TGTGCCAGCAGCTTGCAAGAAGTGGGCGAGCAGTACTTC. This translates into CASSLQEVGEQYF.